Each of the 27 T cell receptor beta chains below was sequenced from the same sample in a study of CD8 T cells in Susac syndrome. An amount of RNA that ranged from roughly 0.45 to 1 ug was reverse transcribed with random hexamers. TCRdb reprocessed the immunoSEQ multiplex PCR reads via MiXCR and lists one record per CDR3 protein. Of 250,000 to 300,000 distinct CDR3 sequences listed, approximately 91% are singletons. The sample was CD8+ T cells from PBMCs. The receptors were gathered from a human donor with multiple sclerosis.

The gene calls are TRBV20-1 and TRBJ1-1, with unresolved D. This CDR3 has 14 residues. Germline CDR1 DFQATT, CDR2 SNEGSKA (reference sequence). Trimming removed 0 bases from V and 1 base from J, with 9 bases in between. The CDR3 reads CSARDQLTNTEAFF. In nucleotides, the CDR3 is TGCAGTGCTAGAGATCAACTCACGAACACTGAAGCTTTCTTT.

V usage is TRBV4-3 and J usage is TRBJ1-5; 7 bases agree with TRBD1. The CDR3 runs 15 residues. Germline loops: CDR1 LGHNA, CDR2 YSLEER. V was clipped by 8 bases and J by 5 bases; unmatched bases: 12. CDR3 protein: CASGVRRGEDQPQHF. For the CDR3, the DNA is TGCGCCAGCGGGGTCCGCAGGGGGGAGGATCAGCCCCAGCATTTT.

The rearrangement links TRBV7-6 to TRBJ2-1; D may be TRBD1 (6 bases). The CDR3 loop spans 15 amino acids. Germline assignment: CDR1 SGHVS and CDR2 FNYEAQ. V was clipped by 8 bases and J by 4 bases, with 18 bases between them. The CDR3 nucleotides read TGTGCCAGCGGACAGAGCAGGGGACCGTACAATGAGCAGTTCTTC. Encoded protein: CASGQSRGPYNEQFF.

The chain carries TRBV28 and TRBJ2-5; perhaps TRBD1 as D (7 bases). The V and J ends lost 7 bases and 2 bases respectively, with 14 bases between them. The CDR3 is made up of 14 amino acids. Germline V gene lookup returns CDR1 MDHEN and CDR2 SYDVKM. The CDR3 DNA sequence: TGTGCCAGCACCCCAGGGGGGAGTCAAGAGACCCAGTACTTC. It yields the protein CASTPGGSQETQYF.

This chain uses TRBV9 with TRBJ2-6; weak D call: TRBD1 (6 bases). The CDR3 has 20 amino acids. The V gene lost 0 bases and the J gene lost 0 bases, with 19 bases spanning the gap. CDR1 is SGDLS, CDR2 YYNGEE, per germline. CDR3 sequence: CASSVGEWGHLSSGANVLTF. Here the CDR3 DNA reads TGTGCCAGCAGCGTAGGAGAGTGGGGGCACCTTAGCTCTGGGGCCAACGTCCTGACTTTC.

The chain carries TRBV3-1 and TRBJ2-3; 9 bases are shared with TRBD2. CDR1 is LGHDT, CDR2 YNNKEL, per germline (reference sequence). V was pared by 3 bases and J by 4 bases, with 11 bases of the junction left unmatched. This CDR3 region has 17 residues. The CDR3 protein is CASSQYYPGLASDTQYF. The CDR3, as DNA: TGTGCCAGCAGCCAGTACTATCCGGGACTAGCATCAGATACGCAGTATTTT.

The CDR3 region has the DNA TGTGCCAGCATTATGACAGGGGGCACTGAAGCTTTCTTT. As protein: CASIMTGGTEAFF. The chain joins TRBV5-6 to TRBJ1-1, with 9 bases identical to TRBD1. Germline trimming cut 6 bases from V and 4 bases from J; bases unmatched to any gene: 4. The CDR3 spans 13 residues. In germline, CDR1 is SGHDT, CDR2 YYEEEE.

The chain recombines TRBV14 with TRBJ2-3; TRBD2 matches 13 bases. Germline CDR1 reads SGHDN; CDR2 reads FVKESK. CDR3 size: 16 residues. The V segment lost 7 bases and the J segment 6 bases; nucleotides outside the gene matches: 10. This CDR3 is CASTRTGLAGYDTQYF. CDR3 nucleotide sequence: TGTGCCAGCACCCGCACGGGACTAGCGGGATATGATACGCAGTATTTT.

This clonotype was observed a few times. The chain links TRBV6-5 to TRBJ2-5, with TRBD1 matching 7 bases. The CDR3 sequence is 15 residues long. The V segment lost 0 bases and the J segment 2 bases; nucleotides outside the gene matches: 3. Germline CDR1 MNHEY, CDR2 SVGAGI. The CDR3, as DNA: TGTGCCAGCAGTTACTCGACAGGGTCTCAAGAGACCCAGTACTTC. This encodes CASSYSTGSQETQYF.

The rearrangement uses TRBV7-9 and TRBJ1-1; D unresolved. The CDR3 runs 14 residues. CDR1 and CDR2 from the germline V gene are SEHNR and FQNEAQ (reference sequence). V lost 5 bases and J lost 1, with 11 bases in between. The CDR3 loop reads CASSPTAWNTEAFF. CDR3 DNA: TGTGCCAGCAGCCCGACCGCGTGGAACACTGAAGCTTTCTTT.

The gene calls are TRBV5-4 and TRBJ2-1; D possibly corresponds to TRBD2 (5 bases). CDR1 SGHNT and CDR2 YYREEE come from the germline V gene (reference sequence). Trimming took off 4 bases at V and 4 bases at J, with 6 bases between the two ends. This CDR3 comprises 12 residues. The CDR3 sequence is CASSRGYNEQFF. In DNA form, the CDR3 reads TGTGCCAGCAGCCGGGGTTACAATGAGCAGTTCTTC.

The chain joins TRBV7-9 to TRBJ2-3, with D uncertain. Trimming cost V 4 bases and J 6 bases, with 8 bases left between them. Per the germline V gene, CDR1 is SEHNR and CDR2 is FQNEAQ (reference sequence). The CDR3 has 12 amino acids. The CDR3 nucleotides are TGTGCCAGCAGCTGGTATTGGGATACGCAGTATTTT. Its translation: CASSWYWDTQYF. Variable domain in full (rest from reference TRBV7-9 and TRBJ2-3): DTGVSQNPRHKITKRGQNVTFRCDPISEHNRLYWYRQTLGQGPEFLTYFQNEAQLEKSRLLSDRFSAERPKGSFSTLEIQRTEQGDSAMYLCASSWYWDTQYFGPGTRLTVL.

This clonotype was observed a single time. CDR3 sequence (DNA): TGTGCCAGCAGCCAGTGGGACAAAACTAGCACAGATACGCAGTATTTT. It codes for CASSQWDKTSTDTQYF. The rearrangement joins TRBV7-8 to TRBJ2-3; a possible D gene is TRBD1 (6 bases). The germline gives CDR1 SGHVS, CDR2 FQNEAQ. The CDR3 contains 16 residues. V was clipped by 5 bases and J by 0 bases, with 15 bases between them.

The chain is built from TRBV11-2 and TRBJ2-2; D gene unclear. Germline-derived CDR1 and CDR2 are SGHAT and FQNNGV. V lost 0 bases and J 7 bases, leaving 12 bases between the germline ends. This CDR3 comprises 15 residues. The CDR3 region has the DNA TGTGCCAGCAGCTTAGATGGCCCAGGAGACGGGGAGCTGTTTTTT. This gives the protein CASSLDGPGDGELFF.

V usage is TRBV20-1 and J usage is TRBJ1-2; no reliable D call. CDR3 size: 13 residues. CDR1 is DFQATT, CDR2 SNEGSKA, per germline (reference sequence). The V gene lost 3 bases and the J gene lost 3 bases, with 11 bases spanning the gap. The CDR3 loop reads CSASSNTDYGYTF. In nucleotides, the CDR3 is TGCAGTGCTAGCTCTAACACAGACTATGGCTACACCTTC.

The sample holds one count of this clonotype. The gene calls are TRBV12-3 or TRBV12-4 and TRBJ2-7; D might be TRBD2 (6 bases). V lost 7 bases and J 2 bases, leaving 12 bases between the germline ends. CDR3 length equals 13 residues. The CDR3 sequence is CASTLGGTYEQYF. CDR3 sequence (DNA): TGTGCCAGCACCCTGGGGGGTACCTACGAGCAGTACTTC.

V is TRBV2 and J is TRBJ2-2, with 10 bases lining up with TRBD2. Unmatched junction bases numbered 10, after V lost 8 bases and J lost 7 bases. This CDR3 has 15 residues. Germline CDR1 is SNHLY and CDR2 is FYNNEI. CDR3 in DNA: TGTGCCAGCTCCTCCGGGACTAGCGTAAACGGGGAGCTGTTTTTT. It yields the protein CASSSGTSVNGELFF.

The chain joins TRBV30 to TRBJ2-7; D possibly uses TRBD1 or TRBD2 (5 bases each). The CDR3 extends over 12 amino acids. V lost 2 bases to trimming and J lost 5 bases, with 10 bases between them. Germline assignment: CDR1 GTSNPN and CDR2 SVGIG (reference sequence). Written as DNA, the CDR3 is TGTGCCTGGAGTATACGGGGCGACGAGCAGTACTTC. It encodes CAWSIRGDEQYF.

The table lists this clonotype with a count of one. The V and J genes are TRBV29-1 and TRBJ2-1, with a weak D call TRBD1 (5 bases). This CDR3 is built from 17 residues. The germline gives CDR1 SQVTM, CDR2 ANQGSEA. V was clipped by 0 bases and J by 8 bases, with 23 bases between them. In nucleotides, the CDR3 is TGCAGCGTTGAAGATCAAGGACATAAATTAAGGGTAGATGAGCAGTTCTTC. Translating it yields CSVEDQGHKLRVDEQFF.

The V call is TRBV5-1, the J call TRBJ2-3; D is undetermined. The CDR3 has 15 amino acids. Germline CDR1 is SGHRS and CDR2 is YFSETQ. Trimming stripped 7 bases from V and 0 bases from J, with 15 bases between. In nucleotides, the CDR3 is TGCGCCAGCTCCCCCTTAGGCCCTAGCACAGATACGCAGTATTTT. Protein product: CASSPLGPSTDTQYF.

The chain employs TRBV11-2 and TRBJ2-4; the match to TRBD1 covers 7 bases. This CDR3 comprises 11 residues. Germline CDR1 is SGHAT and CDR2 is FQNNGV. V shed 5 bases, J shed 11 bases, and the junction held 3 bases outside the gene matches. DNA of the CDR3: TGTGCCAGCAGCGTACAGGGGCTTCAGTACTTC. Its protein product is CASSVQGLQYF.

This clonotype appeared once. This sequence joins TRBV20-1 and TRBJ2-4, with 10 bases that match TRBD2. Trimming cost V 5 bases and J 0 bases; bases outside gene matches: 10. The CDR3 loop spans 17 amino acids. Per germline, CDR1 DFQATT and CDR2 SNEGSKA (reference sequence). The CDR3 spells CSAGGSGGSLAKNIQYF. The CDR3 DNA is TGCAGTGCTGGGGGTAGCGGGGGGTCCCTAGCCAAAAACATTCAGTACTTC.

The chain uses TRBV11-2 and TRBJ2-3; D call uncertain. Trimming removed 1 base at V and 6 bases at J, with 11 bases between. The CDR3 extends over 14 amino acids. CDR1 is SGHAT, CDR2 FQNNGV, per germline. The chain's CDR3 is CASSLVGLGDTQYF. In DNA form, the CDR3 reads TGTGCCAGCAGCTTAGTGGGTCTGGGGGATACGCAGTATTTT. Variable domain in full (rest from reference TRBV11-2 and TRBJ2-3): EAGVAQSPRYKIIEKRQSVAFWCNPISGHATLYWYQQILGQGPKLLIQFQNNGVVDDSQLPKDRFSAERLKGVDSTLKIQPAKLEDSAVYLCASSLVGLGDTQYFGPGTRLTVL.

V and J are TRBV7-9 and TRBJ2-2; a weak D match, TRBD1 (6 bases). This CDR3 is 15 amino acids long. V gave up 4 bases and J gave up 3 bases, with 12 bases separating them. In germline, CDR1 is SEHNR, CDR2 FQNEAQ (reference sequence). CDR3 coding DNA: TGTGCCAGCAGCTATGTAGGGGGAGACACCGGGGAGCTGTTTTTT. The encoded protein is CASSYVGGDTGELFF.

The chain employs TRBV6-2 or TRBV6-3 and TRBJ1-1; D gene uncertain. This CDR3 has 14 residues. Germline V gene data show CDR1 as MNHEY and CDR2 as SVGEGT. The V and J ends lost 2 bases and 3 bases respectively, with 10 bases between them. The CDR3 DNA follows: TGTGCCAGCAGTTACACCGGCGGGGACACTGAAGCTTTCTTT. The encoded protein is CASSYTGGDTEAFF.

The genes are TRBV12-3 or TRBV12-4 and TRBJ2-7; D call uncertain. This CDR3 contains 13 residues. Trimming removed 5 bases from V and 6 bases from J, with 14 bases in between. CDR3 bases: TGTGCCAGCAGTCCCACATGGGTGAGCGAGCAGTACTTC. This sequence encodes CASSPTWVSEQYF.

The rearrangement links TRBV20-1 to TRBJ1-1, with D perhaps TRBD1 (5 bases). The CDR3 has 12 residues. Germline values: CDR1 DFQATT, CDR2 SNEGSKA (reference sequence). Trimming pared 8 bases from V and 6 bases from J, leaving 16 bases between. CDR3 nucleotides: TGCAGTCGCAAAAGTCGGGACCCTGAAGCTTTCTTT. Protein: CSRKSRDPEAFF.